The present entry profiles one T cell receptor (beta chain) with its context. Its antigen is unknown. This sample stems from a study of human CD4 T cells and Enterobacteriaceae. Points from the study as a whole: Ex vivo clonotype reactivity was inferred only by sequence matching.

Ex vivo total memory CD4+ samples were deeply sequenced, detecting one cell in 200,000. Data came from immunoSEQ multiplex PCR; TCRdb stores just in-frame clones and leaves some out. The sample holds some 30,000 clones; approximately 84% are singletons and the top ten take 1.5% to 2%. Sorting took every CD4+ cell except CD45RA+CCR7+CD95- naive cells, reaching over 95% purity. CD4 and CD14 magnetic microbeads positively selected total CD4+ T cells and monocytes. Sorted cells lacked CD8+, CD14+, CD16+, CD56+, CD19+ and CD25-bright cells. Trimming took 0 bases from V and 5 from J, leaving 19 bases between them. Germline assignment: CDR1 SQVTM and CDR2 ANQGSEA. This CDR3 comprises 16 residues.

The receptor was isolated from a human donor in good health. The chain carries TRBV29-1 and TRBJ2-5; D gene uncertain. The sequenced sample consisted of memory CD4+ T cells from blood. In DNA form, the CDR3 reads TGCAGCGTTGAAGATACCCCGACTGGTGCGAGGGAGACCCAGTACTTC. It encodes CSVEDTPTGARETQYF.